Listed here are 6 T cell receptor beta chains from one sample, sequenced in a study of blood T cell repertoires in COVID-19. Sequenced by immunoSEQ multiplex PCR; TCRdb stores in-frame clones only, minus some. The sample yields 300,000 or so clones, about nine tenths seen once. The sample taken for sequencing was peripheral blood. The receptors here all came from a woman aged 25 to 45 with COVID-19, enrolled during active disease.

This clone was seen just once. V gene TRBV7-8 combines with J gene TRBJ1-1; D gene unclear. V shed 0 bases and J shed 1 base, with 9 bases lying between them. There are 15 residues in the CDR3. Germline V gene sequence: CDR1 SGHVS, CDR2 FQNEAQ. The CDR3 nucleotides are TGTGCCAGCAGCTTAGCAAGGAGTCCGAACACTGAAGCTTTCTTT. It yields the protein CASSLARSPNTEAFF. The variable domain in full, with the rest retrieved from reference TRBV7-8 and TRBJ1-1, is GAGVSQSPRYKVAKRGQDVALRCDPISGHVSLFWYQQALGQGPEFLTYFQNEAQLDKSGLPSDRFFAERPEGSVSTLKIQRTQQEDSAVYLCASSLARSPNTEAFFGQGTRLTVV.

The CDR3 protein is CASSQDLVRQYF. In DNA, the CDR3 is TGTGCCAGCAGCCAAGATCTGGTTAGGCAGTACTTC. The gene calls are TRBV3-1 (or the pseudogene TRBV3-2) and TRBJ2-7; no clear D gene. This CDR3 contains 12 residues. The germline CDR1 and CDR2 sequences are LGHDT and YNNKEL (reference sequence). Trimming took 0 bases from V and 9 from J, leaving 9 bases between them.

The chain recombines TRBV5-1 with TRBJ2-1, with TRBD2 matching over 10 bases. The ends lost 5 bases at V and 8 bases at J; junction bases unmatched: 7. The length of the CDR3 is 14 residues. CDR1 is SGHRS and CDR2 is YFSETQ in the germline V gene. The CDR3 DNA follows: TGCGCCAGCAGAAGGCCTAGCGGGAGCGATGAGCAGTTCTTC. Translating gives CASRRPSGSDEQFF.

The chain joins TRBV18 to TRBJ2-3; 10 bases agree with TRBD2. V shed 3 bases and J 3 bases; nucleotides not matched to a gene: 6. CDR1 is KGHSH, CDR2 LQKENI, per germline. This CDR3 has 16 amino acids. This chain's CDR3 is CASSPLAGAATDTQYF. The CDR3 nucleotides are TGTGCCAGCTCACCTCTAGCGGGAGCCGCGACAGATACGCAGTATTTT.

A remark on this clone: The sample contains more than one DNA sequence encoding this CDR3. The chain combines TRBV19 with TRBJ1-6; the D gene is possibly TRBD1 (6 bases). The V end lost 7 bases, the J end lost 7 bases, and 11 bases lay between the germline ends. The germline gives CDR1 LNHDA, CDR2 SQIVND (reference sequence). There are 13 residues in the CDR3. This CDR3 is CASKGDINSPLHF. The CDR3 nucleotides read TGTGCCAGTAAAGGGGACATAAATTCACCCCTCCACTTT.

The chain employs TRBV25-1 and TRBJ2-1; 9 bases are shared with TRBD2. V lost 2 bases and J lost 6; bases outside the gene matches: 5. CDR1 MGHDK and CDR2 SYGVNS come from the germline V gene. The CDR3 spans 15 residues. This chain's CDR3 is CASSERAGGPNEQFF. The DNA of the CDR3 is TGTGCCAGCAGTGAACGAGCGGGAGGCCCCAATGAGCAGTTCTTC.